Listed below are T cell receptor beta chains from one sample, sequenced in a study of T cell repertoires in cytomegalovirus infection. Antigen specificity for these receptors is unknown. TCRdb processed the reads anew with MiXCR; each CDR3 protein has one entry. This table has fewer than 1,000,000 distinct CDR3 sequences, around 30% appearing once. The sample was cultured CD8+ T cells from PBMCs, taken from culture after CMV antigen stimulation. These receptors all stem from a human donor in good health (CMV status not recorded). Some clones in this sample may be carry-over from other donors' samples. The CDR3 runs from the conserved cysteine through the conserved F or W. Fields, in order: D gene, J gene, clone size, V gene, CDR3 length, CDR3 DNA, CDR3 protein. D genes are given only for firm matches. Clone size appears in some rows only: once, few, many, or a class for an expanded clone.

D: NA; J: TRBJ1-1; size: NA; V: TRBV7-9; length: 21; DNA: TGTGCCAGCAGCCTTGACAGATTCATTATGGCCCCCAAGGAAATGAACACTGAAGCTTTCTTT; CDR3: CASSLDRFIMAPKEMNTEAFF
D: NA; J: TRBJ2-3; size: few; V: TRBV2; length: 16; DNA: TGTGCCAGCAGCCGCTCTCGGGGGAGTAGCACAGATACGCAGTATTTT; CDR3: CASSRSRGSSTDTQYF
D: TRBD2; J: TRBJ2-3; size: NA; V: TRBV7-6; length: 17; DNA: TGTGCCAGCAGCAAGCGACTAGCGGGGGGCGAGTGGGATACGCAGTATTTT; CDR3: CASSKRLAGGEWDTQYF
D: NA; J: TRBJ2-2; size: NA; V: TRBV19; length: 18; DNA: TGTGCCAGTATAGGAACATCCCGGGCCCTTTCGAACACCGGGGAGCGGTTTTTT; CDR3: CASIGTSRALSNTGERFF
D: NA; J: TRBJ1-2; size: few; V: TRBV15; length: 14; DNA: TGTGCCACCAGCACTTACGCGGGGCTCAGCGGCTACACCTTC; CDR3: CATSTYAGLSGYTF
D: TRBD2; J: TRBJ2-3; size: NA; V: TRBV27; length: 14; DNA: TGTGCCAGCACGCCGGGACTAGATCCGGCTACGCAGTATTTT; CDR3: CASTPGLDPATQYF
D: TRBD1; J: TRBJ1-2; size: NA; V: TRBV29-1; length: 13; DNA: TGCAGCGTGGCTCTACAGGGGGAGAATGGCTACACCTTC; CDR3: CSVALQGENGYTF
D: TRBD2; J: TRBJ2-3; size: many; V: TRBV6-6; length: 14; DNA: TGTGCCAGCAGTTACGCGGGAGGCACAGATACGCAGTATTTT; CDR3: CASSYAGGTDTQYF
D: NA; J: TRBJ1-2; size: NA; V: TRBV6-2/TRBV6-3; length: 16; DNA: TGTGCCAGCAGTTACGCCGGTCCCGAGGACGTCCGCGGCTACACCTTC; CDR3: CASSYAGPEDVRGYTF
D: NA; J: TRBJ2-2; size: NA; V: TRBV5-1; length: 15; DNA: TGCGCCAGCAGCTTGGACATGCCGTGGACCGGGGAGCTGTTTTTT; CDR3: CASSLDMPWTGELFF
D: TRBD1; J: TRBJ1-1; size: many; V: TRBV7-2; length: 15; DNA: TGTGCCAGCAGCATGGAAAGGGGGCGAAACACTGAAGCTTTCTTT; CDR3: CASSMERGRNTEAFF
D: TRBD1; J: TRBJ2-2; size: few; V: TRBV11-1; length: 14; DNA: TGTGCCAGCATCTCAGACAGGGCCACCGGGGAGCTGTTTTTT; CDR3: CASISDRATGELFF
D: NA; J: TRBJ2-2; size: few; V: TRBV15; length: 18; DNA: TGTGCCACCAGCAGAGACCGGGCGGATTTGGCGAACACCGGGGAGCTGTTTTTT; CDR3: CATSRDRADLANTGELFF
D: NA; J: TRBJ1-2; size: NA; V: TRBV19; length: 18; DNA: TGTGCCAGTAGTCCCAAGGCGGGGTTACGGGGATTCGGCTATGGCTACACCTTC; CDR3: CASSPKAGLRGFGYGYTF
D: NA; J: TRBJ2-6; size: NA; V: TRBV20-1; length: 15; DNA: TGCAGTGCTAGAGACCTCAAATCTGGGGCCAACGTCCTGACTTTC; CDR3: CSARDLKSGANVLTF
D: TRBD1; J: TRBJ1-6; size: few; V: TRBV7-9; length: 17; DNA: TGTGCCAGCAGCAACTACCCGGGACAGGGGGCCGGATGGCCCCTCCACTTT; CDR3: CASSNYPGQGAGWPLHF
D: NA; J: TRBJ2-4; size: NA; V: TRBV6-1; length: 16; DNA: TGTGCCAGCAGTGAATGTGCCAGATTAGCCAAAAACATTCAGTACTTC; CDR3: CASSECARLAKNIQYF
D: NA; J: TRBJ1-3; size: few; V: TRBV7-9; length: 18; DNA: TGTGCCAGCAGCTCCGTTCCCGCTCGTGTGGGCACTGGAAACACCATATATTTT; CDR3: CASSSVPARVGTGNTIYF
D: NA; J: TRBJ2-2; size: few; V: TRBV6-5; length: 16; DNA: TGTGCCAGCAGTTTTACAGGGAGAGCGAACACCGGGGAGCTGTTTTTT; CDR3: CASSFTGRANTGELFF
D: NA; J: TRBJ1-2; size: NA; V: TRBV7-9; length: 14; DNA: TGTGCCAGCTCTCTGGGAAGGGGGGACTATGGCTACACCTTC; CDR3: CASSLGRGDYGYTF
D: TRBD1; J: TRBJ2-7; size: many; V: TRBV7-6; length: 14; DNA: TGTGCCAGCAGCCAAAAACAGGGGGCCTACGAGCAGTACTTC; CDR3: CASSQKQGAYEQYF
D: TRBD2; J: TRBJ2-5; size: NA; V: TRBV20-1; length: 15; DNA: TGCAGCGAAAAAACTAGCGGGGGGCCGGATGAGACCCAGTACTTC; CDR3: CSEKTSGGPDETQYF
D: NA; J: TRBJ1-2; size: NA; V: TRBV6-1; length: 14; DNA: TGTGCCAGCAGTGAGCGAGGGGAGGGGAAGGGCTACACCTTC; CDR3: CASSERGEGKGYTF
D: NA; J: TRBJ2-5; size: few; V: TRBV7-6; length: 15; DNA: TGTGCCAGCAGCCACGGGTTGGGGGCCAAAGAGACCCAGTACTTC; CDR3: CASSHGLGAKETQYF
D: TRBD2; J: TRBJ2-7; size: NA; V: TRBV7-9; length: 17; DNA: TGTGCCAGCAGCTTAGAATCGCGGGGGGCTATAAGCTACGAGCAGTACTTC; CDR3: CASSLESRGAISYEQYF
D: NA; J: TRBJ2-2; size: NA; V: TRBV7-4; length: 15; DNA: TGTGCCAGCAGCCATAGCGGTGGGAGGACCGGGGAGCTGTTTTTT; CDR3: CASSHSGGRTGELFF
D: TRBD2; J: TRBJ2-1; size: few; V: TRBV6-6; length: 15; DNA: TGTGCCAGCAGTGAGGGGACTAGCTTGAGGAATGAGCAGTTCTTC; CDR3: CASSEGTSLRNEQFF
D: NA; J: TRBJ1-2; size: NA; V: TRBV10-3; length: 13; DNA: TGTGCCATCAGTGATCCACGAGATGTTGGCTACACCTTC; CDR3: CAISDPRDVGYTF
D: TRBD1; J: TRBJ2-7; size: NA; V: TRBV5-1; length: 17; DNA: TGCGCCAGCAGCTCGACCCTGCAGGGGGCGAGGAACTACGAGCAGTACTTC; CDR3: CASSSTLQGARNYEQYF
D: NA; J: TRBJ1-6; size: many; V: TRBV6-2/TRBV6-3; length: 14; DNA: TGTGCCAGCAGTTACTCGGACGGATCCGCACCCCTCCACTTT; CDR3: CASSYSDGSAPLHF
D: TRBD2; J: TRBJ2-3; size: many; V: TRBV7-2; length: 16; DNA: TGTGCCAGCAGCTTAGGAGGCGGGGGGGGCGGAGATACGCAGTATTTT; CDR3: CASSLGGGGGGDTQYF
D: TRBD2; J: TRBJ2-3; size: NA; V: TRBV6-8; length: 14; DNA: TGTGCCAGCAGTTGGACTAGCGGGTCCTCATATCTTGTCTTT; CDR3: CASSWTSGSSYLVF
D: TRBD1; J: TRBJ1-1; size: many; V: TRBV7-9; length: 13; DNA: TGTGCCAGCATCAACAGGGGGAGGACTGAAGCTTTCTTT; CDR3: CASINRGRTEAFF
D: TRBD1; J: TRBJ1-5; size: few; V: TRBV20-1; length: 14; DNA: TGCAGTGCGGAGGACAGGGCCCTCAATCAGCCCCAGCATTTT; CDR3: CSAEDRALNQPQHF
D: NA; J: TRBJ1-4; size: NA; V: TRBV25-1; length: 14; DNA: TGTGCCAGCAGTCCCCGACGACCTGGGGAAAAACTGTTTTTT; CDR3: CASSPRRPGEKLFF
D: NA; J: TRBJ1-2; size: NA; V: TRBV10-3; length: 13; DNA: TGTGCCCTATCACCAACGGATTACCATGGCTACACCTTC; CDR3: CALSPTDYHGYTF
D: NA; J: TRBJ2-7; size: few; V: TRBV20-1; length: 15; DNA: TGCAGTGCTAGGACTCTCGAGGGTTGGGACTACGAGCAGTACTTC; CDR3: CSARTLEGWDYEQYF
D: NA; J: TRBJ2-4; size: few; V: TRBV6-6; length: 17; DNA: TGTGCCAGCACCACATCTCCGGGGGTAATGGCCAAAAACATTCAGTACTTC; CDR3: CASTTSPGVMAKNIQYF
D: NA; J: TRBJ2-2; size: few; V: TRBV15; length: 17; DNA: TGTGCCACCAGCAGAGGTCATTGGGCCGTAAACACCGGGGAGCTGTTTTTT; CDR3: CATSRGHWAVNTGELFF
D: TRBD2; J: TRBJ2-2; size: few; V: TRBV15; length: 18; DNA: TGTGCCACCAGCAGACTAGGACTAGCCGGGATCTCGACCGGGGAGCTGTTTTTT; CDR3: CATSRLGLAGISTGELFF
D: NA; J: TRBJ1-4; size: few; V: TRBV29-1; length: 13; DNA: TGCAGCGGGACTCATGCAACTAATGAAAAACTGTTTTTT; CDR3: CSGTHATNEKLFF
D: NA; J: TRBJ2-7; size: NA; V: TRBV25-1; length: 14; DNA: TGTGCCAGCAGCATTGGATCGGGGAGCTACGAGCAGTACTTC; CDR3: CASSIGSGSYEQYF
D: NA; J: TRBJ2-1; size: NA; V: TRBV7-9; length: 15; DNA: TGTGCCAGCAAGCCGGCGTCGAGCTCCTACAATGAGCAGTTCTTC; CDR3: CASKPASSSYNEQFF
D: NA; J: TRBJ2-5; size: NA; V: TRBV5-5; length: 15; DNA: TGTGCCAGCAGTTCGGGATGGGAGTACAGGGAGACCCAGTACTTC; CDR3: CASSSGWEYRETQYF
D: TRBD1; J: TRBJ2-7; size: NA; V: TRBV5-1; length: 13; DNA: TGCGCCAGCAGCATGACAGGGGCCTACGAGCAGTACTTC; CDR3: CASSMTGAYEQYF
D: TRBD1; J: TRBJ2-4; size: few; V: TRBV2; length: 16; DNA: TGTGCCAGCAGTGAGGCTAGGGGGCTAACCAAAAACATTCAGTACTTC; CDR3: CASSEARGLTKNIQYF
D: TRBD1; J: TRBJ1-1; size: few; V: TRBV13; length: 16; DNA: TGTGCCAGCAGCTCCCGACCTACAGGGGCATTCACTGAAGCTTTCTTT; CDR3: CASSSRPTGAFTEAFF
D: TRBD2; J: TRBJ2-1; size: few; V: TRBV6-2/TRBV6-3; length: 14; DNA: TGTGCCAGCAGCATCCGTAGCGGGGGGCCCCAGCAGTTCTTC; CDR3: CASSIRSGGPQQFF
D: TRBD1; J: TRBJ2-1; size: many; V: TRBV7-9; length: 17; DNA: TGTGCCAGCAGCTCTCGATTTGACAGGGGTTATTACAATGAGCAGTTCTTC; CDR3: CASSSRFDRGYYNEQFF
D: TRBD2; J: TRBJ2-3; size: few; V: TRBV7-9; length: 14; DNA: TGTGCCAGCATTGGGGGGGGTATCACAGATACGCAGTATTTT; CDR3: CASIGGGITDTQYF
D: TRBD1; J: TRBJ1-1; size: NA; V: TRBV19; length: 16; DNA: TGTGCCACACAGGTACCCGGACAGGGGGGTTCGGTTGAAGCTTTCTTT; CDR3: CATQVPGQGGSVEAFF
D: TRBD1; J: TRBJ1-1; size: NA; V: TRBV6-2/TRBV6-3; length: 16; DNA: TGTGCCAGCAGTTACTCGAAGGAGACAGGGGGCACTGAAGCTTTCTTT; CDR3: CASSYSKETGGTEAFF
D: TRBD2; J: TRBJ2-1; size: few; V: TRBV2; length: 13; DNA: TGTGCCAGCATAGCGGGGGGGCGGAGTGAGCAGTTCTTC; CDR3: CASIAGGRSEQFF
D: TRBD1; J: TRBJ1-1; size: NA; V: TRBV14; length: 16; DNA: TGTGCCAGCAGCCCAACGGACAGGGCCATGGGCACTGAAGCTTTCTTT; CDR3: CASSPTDRAMGTEAFF
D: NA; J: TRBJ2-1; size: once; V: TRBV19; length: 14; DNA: TGTGCCAGTAGTATAGATCTTTGGGGGTATGAGCAGTTCTTC; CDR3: CASSIDLWGYEQFF
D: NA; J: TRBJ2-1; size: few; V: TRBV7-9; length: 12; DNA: TGTGCCAGCAGGCACAGATACAATGAGCAGTTCTTC; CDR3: CASRHRYNEQFF
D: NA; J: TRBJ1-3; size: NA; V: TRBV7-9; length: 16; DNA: TGTGCCAGCAGCTTAGTCACAGGGAGTCCGGAAAACACCATATATTTT; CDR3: CASSLVTGSPENTIYF
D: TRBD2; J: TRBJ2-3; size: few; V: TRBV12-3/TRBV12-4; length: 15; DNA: TGTGCCAGCAGTTTCTGGACTAGTAGCACAGATACGCAGTATTTT; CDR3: CASSFWTSSTDTQYF
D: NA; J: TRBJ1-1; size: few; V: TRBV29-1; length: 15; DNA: TGCAGCGTTTATGGACCTGGCGTACAGGGAGGGGAAGCTTTCTTT; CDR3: CSVYGPGVQGGEAFF